These T cell receptor beta chains were read from a single sample in a study of PD-L1 blockade in urothelial cancer. Generated by immunoSEQ multiplex PCR, the TCRdb table keeps only in-frame clones and is missing some. The sample consists of about 91,000 clones, 83% of them appearing once. Sequences were derived from PBMCs, sampled around atezolizumab (anti-PD-L1) treatment. Receptors were obtained from a man between 65 and 79 years old with urothelial cancer. CDR3s include the opening cysteine and the closing phenylalanine or tryptophan. The order of the fields is CDR3 protein, CDR3 DNA, D gene, J gene, clone size, V gene. D genes are given only for firm matches. Clone size is shown for a subset of rows, as once, few, many or a class of expanded clone.

CDR3aa: CSGSDGYTF
CDR3nt: TGCAGTGGCAGCGATGGCTACACCTTC
d_gene: NA
j_gene: TRBJ1-2
abundance: NA
v_gene: TRBV20-1

CDR3aa: CASSPDSPNTEAFF
CDR3nt: TGTGCCAGTAGTCCGGACAGCCCGAACACTGAAGCTTTCTTT
d_gene: NA
j_gene: TRBJ1-1
abundance: NA
v_gene: TRBV19

CDR3aa: CASSLDRGDTQYF
CDR3nt: TGTGCCAGCAGTCTCGACAGGGGAGATACGCAGTATTTT
d_gene: TRBD1
j_gene: TRBJ2-3
abundance: NA
v_gene: TRBV6-1

CDR3aa: CASSLGTGTGELFF
CDR3nt: TGTGCCAGCAGCTTGGGGACAGGCACCGGGGAGCTGTTTTTT
d_gene: TRBD1
j_gene: TRBJ2-2
abundance: NA
v_gene: TRBV7-3

CDR3aa: CASSPHDQPQHF
CDR3nt: TGTGCCAGTAGCCCACACGATCAGCCCCAGCATTTT
d_gene: NA
j_gene: TRBJ1-5
abundance: NA
v_gene: TRBV19

CDR3aa: CASSLDRPGEKLFF
CDR3nt: TGCGCCAGCAGCTTGGACCGCCCAGGAGAAAAACTGTTTTTT
d_gene: NA
j_gene: TRBJ1-4
abundance: NA
v_gene: TRBV5-1

CDR3aa: CASGLMAGQAGETQYF
CDR3nt: TGTGCCAGCGGCTTAATGGCGGGACAGGCTGGGGAGACCCAGTACTTC
d_gene: TRBD1
j_gene: TRBJ2-5
abundance: NA
v_gene: TRBV7-2

CDR3aa: CASSSIGLGTGNTEAFF
CDR3nt: TGTGCCAGCAGCTCCATCGGCCTGGGGACAGGGAACACTGAAGCTTTCTTT
d_gene: TRBD1
j_gene: TRBJ1-1
abundance: once
v_gene: TRBV7-2

CDR3aa: CASSEGQGGSEAFF
CDR3nt: TGTGCCAGCAGCGAGGGACAGGGAGGGTCTGAAGCTTTCTTT
d_gene: TRBD1
j_gene: TRBJ1-1
abundance: NA
v_gene: TRBV9

CDR3aa: CASSYSKNRGWYGYTF
CDR3nt: TGTGCCAGCAGTTACTCGAAGAACAGGGGTTGGTATGGCTACACCTTC
d_gene: TRBD1
j_gene: TRBJ1-2
abundance: NA
v_gene: TRBV6-5

CDR3aa: CASSLGVAGGYNEQFF
CDR3nt: TGTGCCAGCAGTTTAGGGGTCGCGGGAGGGTACAATGAGCAGTTCTTC
d_gene: TRBD2
j_gene: TRBJ2-1
abundance: NA
v_gene: TRBV27

CDR3aa: CASQTSGSSYEQYF
CDR3nt: TGTGCCAGCCAGACTAGCGGGAGCTCCTACGAGCAGTACTTC
d_gene: TRBD2
j_gene: TRBJ2-7
abundance: NA
v_gene: TRBV27

CDR3aa: CASSTTPPSGRPTDTQYF
CDR3nt: TGTGCCAGTAGTACAACCCCCCCGTCCGGGAGGCCTACAGATACGCAGTATTTT
d_gene: TRBD2
j_gene: TRBJ2-3
abundance: NA
v_gene: TRBV19

CDR3aa: CASSQATGNQINTGELFF
CDR3nt: TGCGCCAGCAGCCAAGCCACAGGGAACCAAATTAACACCGGGGAGCTGTTTTTT
d_gene: NA
j_gene: TRBJ2-2
abundance: NA
v_gene: TRBV4-3

CDR3aa: CASRERGIGDEQFF
CDR3nt: TGTGCCAGTAGAGAGCGGGGTATAGGGGATGAGCAGTTCTTC
d_gene: TRBD2
j_gene: TRBJ2-1
abundance: once
v_gene: TRBV19

CDR3aa: CASSVPGQQAFF
CDR3nt: TGCGCCAGCAGCGTCCCGGGACAGCAAGCTTTCTTT
d_gene: TRBD1
j_gene: TRBJ1-1
abundance: once
v_gene: TRBV5-1

CDR3aa: CASSYSRVGEQYF
CDR3nt: TGTGCCAGCAGCTACTCCAGGGTCGGCGAGCAGTACTTC
d_gene: NA
j_gene: TRBJ2-7
abundance: NA
v_gene: TRBV11-2

CDR3aa: CASSIGTGGEQYF
CDR3nt: TGTGCCAGCAGTATTGGGACAGGGGGCGAGCAGTACTTC
d_gene: TRBD1
j_gene: TRBJ2-7
abundance: NA
v_gene: TRBV6-5

CDR3aa: CASSKMTEPNTEAFF
CDR3nt: TGTGCCAGCAGTAAAATGACAGAGCCGAACACTGAAGCTTTCTTT
d_gene: NA
j_gene: TRBJ1-1
abundance: NA
v_gene: TRBV27

CDR3aa: CASSEVPNRGNTEAFF
CDR3nt: TGTGCCAGCAGTGAAGTTCCTAACAGGGGGAACACTGAAGCTTTCTTT
d_gene: TRBD1
j_gene: TRBJ1-1
abundance: once
v_gene: TRBV6-1

CDR3aa: CASSQQGASYEQYF
CDR3nt: TGTGCCAGTAGTCAACAGGGGGCGAGTTACGAGCAGTACTTC
d_gene: TRBD1
j_gene: TRBJ2-7
abundance: NA
v_gene: TRBV19

CDR3aa: CATSRDQSSGRNNEQFF
CDR3nt: TGTGCCACCAGCAGAGATCAGTCTAGCGGGCGGAACAATGAGCAGTTCTTC
d_gene: TRBD2
j_gene: TRBJ2-1
abundance: NA
v_gene: TRBV15

CDR3aa: CASSFRQGYTEAFF
CDR3nt: TGTGCCAGCAGTTTCAGACAGGGGTACACTGAAGCTTTCTTT
d_gene: TRBD1
j_gene: TRBJ1-1
abundance: NA
v_gene: TRBV27

CDR3aa: CASGLEQGGPHEQYF
CDR3nt: TGTGCTAGTGGTTTGGAACAGGGGGGGCCCCACGAGCAGTACTTC
d_gene: NA
j_gene: TRBJ2-7
abundance: once
v_gene: TRBV12-5

CDR3aa: CASSPPAGPPSGEQYF
CDR3nt: TGTGCCAGCTCACCACCGGCAGGGCCCCCATCAGGGGAGCAGTACTTC
d_gene: NA
j_gene: TRBJ2-7
abundance: NA
v_gene: TRBV18

CDR3aa: CASSPSPGEQYF
CDR3nt: TGTGCCAGCTCACCTTCCCCGGGCGAGCAGTACTTC
d_gene: NA
j_gene: TRBJ2-7
abundance: NA
v_gene: TRBV18

CDR3aa: CASSQVRAGGRTEAFF
CDR3nt: TGCGCCAGCAGCCAAGTACGGGCAGGGGGTAGGACTGAAGCTTTCTTT
d_gene: TRBD1
j_gene: TRBJ1-1
abundance: few
v_gene: TRBV4-1

CDR3aa: CASSSTSGRPTYEQYF
CDR3nt: TGTGCCAGCAGCTCAACTAGCGGGAGGCCGACCTACGAGCAGTACTTC
d_gene: TRBD2
j_gene: TRBJ2-7
abundance: NA
v_gene: TRBV7-2

CDR3aa: CASSRTGGTQPQHF
CDR3nt: TGTGCCAGTAGTAGGACAGGGGGCACCCAGCCCCAGCATTTT
d_gene: TRBD1
j_gene: TRBJ1-5
abundance: few
v_gene: TRBV19

CDR3aa: CASSPPGEDYGYTF
CDR3nt: TGTGCCAGCAGCCCCCCGGGTGAAGACTATGGCTACACCTTC
d_gene: NA
j_gene: TRBJ1-2
abundance: NA
v_gene: TRBV7-2

CDR3aa: CASRVSSYEQYF
CDR3nt: TGTGCCAGCAGGGTGAGCTCCTACGAGCAGTACTTC
d_gene: NA
j_gene: TRBJ2-7
abundance: NA
v_gene: TRBV2

CDR3aa: CASSLSPGSNYGYTF
CDR3nt: TGTGCCAGCAGCTTATCCCCAGGATCTAACTATGGCTACACCTTC
d_gene: NA
j_gene: TRBJ1-2
abundance: once
v_gene: TRBV7-8

CDR3aa: CASSFKGGRSPLHF
CDR3nt: TGTGCCAGCAGTTTCAAGGGGGGGAGGTCACCCCTCCACTTT
d_gene: NA
j_gene: TRBJ1-6
abundance: NA
v_gene: TRBV27

CDR3aa: CASSLQVGGTDTQYF
CDR3nt: TGTGCCAGCAGCTTGCAGGTCGGTGGCACAGATACGCAGTATTTT
d_gene: NA
j_gene: TRBJ2-3
abundance: NA
v_gene: TRBV5-8

CDR3aa: CASSLAYQGDTQYF
CDR3nt: TGTGCCAGCAGCTTAGCCTATCAGGGGGATACGCAGTATTTT
d_gene: NA
j_gene: TRBJ2-3
abundance: few
v_gene: TRBV7-2

CDR3aa: CASSPRLVGRMNTEAFF
CDR3nt: TGTGCCAGCAGCCCTCGTTTGGTGGGGCGAATGAACACTGAAGCTTTCTTT
d_gene: NA
j_gene: TRBJ1-1
abundance: NA
v_gene: TRBV7-9

CDR3aa: CASSQRDRETQYF
CDR3nt: TGCGCCAGCAGCCAACGGGACAGAGAGACCCAGTACTTC
d_gene: TRBD1
j_gene: TRBJ2-5
abundance: NA
v_gene: TRBV5-1

CDR3aa: CASSRGGSMGYEQYF
CDR3nt: TGTGCCAGCAGCCGAGGGGGCTCAATGGGCTACGAGCAGTACTTC
d_gene: TRBD1
j_gene: TRBJ2-7
abundance: NA
v_gene: TRBV6-5

CDR3aa: CASSTLGGQETQYF
CDR3nt: TGTGCCAGTTCCACTTTGGGGGGCCAAGAGACCCAGTACTTC
d_gene: NA
j_gene: TRBJ2-5
abundance: NA
v_gene: TRBV19

CDR3aa: CASSQGTVPQETQYF
CDR3nt: TGCGCCAGCAGCCAAGGGACAGTGCCCCAAGAGACCCAGTACTTC
d_gene: TRBD1
j_gene: TRBJ2-5
abundance: NA
v_gene: TRBV5-1

CDR3aa: CASSPTGVEKLFF
CDR3nt: TGTGCCAGCAGCCCCACGGGGGTCGAAAAACTGTTTTTT
d_gene: NA
j_gene: TRBJ1-4
abundance: NA
v_gene: TRBV5-8

CDR3aa: CASGLGAQAFF
CDR3nt: TGTGCTAGTGGTTTAGGGGCCCAAGCTTTCTTT
d_gene: NA
j_gene: TRBJ1-1
abundance: NA
v_gene: TRBV12-5

CDR3aa: CASSRGIGQQFF
CDR3nt: TGTGCCAGCAGCAGGGGGATTGGGCAGCAGTTCTTC
d_gene: NA
j_gene: TRBJ2-1
abundance: NA
v_gene: TRBV7-2

CDR3aa: CASSFLAGGYNEQFF
CDR3nt: TGTGCCAGCAGCTTTCTAGCGGGAGGGTACAATGAGCAGTTCTTC
d_gene: TRBD2
j_gene: TRBJ2-1
abundance: few
v_gene: TRBV9

CDR3aa: CASSLETGINQPQHF
CDR3nt: TGTGCCAGCAGCTTAGAGACAGGTATCAATCAGCCCCAGCATTTT
d_gene: NA
j_gene: TRBJ1-5
abundance: NA
v_gene: TRBV7-2

CDR3aa: CASSVDSSGSSYEQYF
CDR3nt: TGTGCCAGCAGCGTAGATTCTAGCGGGAGCTCCTACGAGCAGTACTTC
d_gene: TRBD2
j_gene: TRBJ2-7
abundance: NA
v_gene: TRBV9

CDR3aa: CASSVAGLAGVDTQYF
CDR3nt: TGTGCCAGCAGCGTAGCCGGGCTAGCGGGGGTCGATACGCAGTATTTT
d_gene: TRBD2
j_gene: TRBJ2-3
abundance: once
v_gene: TRBV9

CDR3aa: CASSSRGLAGGYNEQFF
CDR3nt: TGTGCCAGCAGCTCACGGGGACTAGCGGGGGGATACAATGAGCAGTTCTTC
d_gene: TRBD2
j_gene: TRBJ2-1
abundance: once
v_gene: TRBV7-3

CDR3aa: CASSESNTEAFF
CDR3nt: TGTGCCAGTAGTGAGTCGAACACTGAAGCTTTCTTT
d_gene: NA
j_gene: TRBJ1-1
abundance: few
v_gene: TRBV19

CDR3aa: CASSLGLAGGTPDF
CDR3nt: TGTGCCAGCAGCTTGGGACTAGCGGGAGGAACTCCGGACTTC
d_gene: TRBD2
j_gene: TRBJ2-7
abundance: NA
v_gene: TRBV7-2

CDR3aa: CASSSDREWSYEQYF
CDR3nt: TGTGCCAGCAGCTCCGACAGGGAGTGGTCCTACGAGCAGTACTTC
d_gene: TRBD1
j_gene: TRBJ2-7
abundance: NA
v_gene: TRBV5-6

CDR3aa: CSAAGGDSYNEQFF
CDR3nt: TGCAGCGCCGCAGGAGGGGACTCCTACAATGAGCAGTTCTTC
d_gene: NA
j_gene: TRBJ2-1
abundance: NA
v_gene: TRBV29-1